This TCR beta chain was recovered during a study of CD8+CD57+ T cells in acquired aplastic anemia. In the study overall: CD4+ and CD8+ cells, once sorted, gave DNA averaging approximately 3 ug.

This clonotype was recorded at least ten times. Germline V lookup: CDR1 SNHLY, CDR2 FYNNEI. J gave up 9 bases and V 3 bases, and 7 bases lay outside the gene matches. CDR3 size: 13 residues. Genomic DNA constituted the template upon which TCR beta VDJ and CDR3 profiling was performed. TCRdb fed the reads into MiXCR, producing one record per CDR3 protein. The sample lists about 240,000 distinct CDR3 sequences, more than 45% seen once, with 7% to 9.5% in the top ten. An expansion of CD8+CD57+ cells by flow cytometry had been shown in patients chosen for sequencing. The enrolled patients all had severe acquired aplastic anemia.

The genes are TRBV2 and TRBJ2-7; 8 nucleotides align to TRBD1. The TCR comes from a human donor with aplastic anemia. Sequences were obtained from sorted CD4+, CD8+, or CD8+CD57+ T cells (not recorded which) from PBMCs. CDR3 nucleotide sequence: TGTGCCAGCAGTGAGGACAGGGAAAAGGGGCAGTACTTC. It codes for CASSEDREKGQYF. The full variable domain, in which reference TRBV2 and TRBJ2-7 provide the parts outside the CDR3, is EPEVTQTPSHQVTQMGQEVILRCVPISNHLYFYWYRQILGQKVEFLVSFYNNEISEKSEIFDDQFSVERPDGSNFTLKIRSTKLEDSAMYFCASSEDREKGQYFGPGTRLTVT.